The sequence of this T cell receptor (beta chain) was determined in a study of T cell responses to AZD1222 COVID-19 vaccine. General observations from the study: Elevations in Spike-specific TCR breadth and depth followed administration of two AZD1222 doses. In all cases, repertoires were sampled only after the peak T cell response. Clonal diversity may have been underestimated in mostly white British donors.

A note on this clone: The antigen is unknown.

The table came from immunoSEQ multiplex PCR; TCRdb's copy has only in-frame clones and leaves some out. The table includes around 100,000 clones, approximately 87% detected once. The germline CDR1 and CDR2 sequences are SQVTM and ANQGSEA. The CDR3 has 14 residues. V lost 6 bases, J lost 6 bases, and 18 bases lay in between. The sequence was collected from an adult who received the AZD1222 COVID-19 vaccine. The chain is built from TRBV29-1 and TRBJ1-5, with D tentatively TRBD1 (5 bases). The sample consisted of peripheral blood, taken 28 days after the second AZD1222 dose. CDR3: CSVVQGGPTQPQHF. The CDR3 DNA sequence: TGCAGCGTCGTTCAGGGAGGGCCTACTCAGCCCCAGCATTTT. Full variable domain (remainder filled in from reference TRBV29-1 and TRBJ1-5): SAVISQKPSRDICQRGTSLTIQCQVDSQVTMMFWYRQQPGQSLTLIATANQGSEATYESGFVIDKFPISRPNLTFSTLTVSNMSPEDSSIYLCSVVQGGPTQPQHFGDGTRLSIL.